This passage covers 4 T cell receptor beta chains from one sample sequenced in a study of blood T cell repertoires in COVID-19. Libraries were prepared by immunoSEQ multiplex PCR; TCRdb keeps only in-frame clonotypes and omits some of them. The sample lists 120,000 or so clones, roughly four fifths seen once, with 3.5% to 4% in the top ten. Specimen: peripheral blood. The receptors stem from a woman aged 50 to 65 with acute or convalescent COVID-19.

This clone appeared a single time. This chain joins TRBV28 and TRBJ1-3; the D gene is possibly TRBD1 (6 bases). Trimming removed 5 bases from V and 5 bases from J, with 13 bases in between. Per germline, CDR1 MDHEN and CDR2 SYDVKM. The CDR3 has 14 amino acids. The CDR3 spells CASSVQGTRNTIYF. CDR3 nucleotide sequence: TGTGCCAGCAGTGTACAGGGAACCCGAAACACCATATATTTT.

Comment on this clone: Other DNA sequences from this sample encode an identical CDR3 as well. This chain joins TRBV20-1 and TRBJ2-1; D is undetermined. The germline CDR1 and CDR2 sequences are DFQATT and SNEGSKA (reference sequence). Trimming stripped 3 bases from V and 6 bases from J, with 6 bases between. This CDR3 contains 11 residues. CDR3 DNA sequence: TGCAGTGCTAGCTTCCGCAATGAGCAGTTCTTC. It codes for CSASFRNEQFF.

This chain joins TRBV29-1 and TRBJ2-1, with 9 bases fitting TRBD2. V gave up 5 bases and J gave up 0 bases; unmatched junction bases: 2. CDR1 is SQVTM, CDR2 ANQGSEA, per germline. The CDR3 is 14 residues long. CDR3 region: CSVFSGSSYNEQFF. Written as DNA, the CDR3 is TGCAGCGTTTTTAGCGGGAGCTCCTACAATGAGCAGTTCTTC.

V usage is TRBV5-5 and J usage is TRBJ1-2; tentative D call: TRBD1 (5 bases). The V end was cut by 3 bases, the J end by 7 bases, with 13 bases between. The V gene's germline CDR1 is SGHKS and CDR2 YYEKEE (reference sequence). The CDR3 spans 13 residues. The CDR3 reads CASSSQGFGGYTF. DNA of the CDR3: TGTGCCAGCAGCTCTCAGGGTTTTGGTGGCTACACCTTC.